These T cell receptor beta chains were read from a single sample in a study of cytomegalovirus exposure and HLA in healthy donors. Some clones are missing from TCRdb's copy, which holds only in-frame ones; the method was immunoSEQ multiplex PCR. The specimen's table records roughly 34,000 clones. The sequenced sample was PBMCs. These receptors were taken from a woman in her thirties or forties in good health and CMV-seropositive. Each CDR3 is given with its conserved first and last residue. The order of the fields is J gene, V gene, D gene, clone size, CDR3 protein, CDR3 DNA. The D gene is left open where the match is weak. A row's size may be missing; if present it is once, few, many or a size class.

>TRBJ2-3|TRBV4-1|TRBD2|-
CASSQRSGRVWTDTQYF
TGCGCCAGCAGCCAACGGAGCGGGAGAGTTTGGACAGATACGCAGTATTTT
>TRBJ2-1|TRBV9|TRBD2|-
CASSGLAGGEQFF
TGTGCCAGCAGCGGACTAGCGGGAGGTGAGCAGTTCTTC
>TRBJ2-2|TRBV7-8|TRBD2|-
CASRRGTSGASLDTGELFF
TGTGCCAGCAGAAGGGGGACTAGCGGAGCGTCGTTGGACACCGGGGAGCTGTTTTTT
>TRBJ1-2|TRBV2|-|-
CASSESQRGYGYTF
TGTGCCAGCAGTGAATCACAGCGGGGCTATGGCTACACCTTC
>TRBJ2-7|TRBV18|-|-
CASSALRDSYEQYF
TGTGCCAGCTCCGCATTACGGGACTCCTACGAGCAGTACTTC
>TRBJ2-5|TRBV19|-|-
CASSIQEEETQYF
TGTGCCAGTAGTATACAGGAGGAAGAGACCCAGTACTTC
>TRBJ2-7|TRBV6-5|-|-
CASSSNLAGGEQYF
TGTGCCAGCAGTTCGAACTTAGCCGGGGGCGAGCAGTACTTC
>TRBJ2-3|TRBV6-5|TRBD1|-
CASSYPGQGANTQYF
TGTGCCAGCAGTTACCCGGGACAGGGAGCAAATACGCAGTATTTT
>TRBJ2-7|TRBV4-1|TRBD2|-
CASSQESGSSYEQYF
TGCGCCAGCAGCCAAGAAAGCGGGAGCTCCTACGAGCAGTACTTC
>TRBJ2-5|TRBV28|-|-
CASSFAGLETQYF
TGTGCCAGCAGTTTCGCAGGGTTAGAGACCCAGTACTTC
>TRBJ2-7|TRBV7-8|TRBD1|-
CASSLGGTGTYEQYF
TGTGCCAGCAGCTTAGGGGGGACAGGAACCTACGAGCAGTACTTC
>TRBJ2-7|TRBV27|TRBD1|-
CASSLGPRDRRYEQYF
TGTGCCAGCAGTTTAGGTCCTCGGGACAGGAGATACGAGCAGTACTTC
>TRBJ1-3|TRBV6-6|-|medium-sized
CASSFRDTIYF
TGTGCCAGCAGTTTCAGGGACACCATATATTTT
>TRBJ2-3|TRBV7-2|-|-
CASSTRFGDTQYF
TGTGCCAGCAGCACCAGATTTGGAGATACGCAGTATTTT
>TRBJ2-1|TRBV6-5|-|-
CATSSGIYNEQFF
TGTGCCACCTCGTCAGGGATTTACAATGAGCAGTTCTTC
>TRBJ1-2|TRBV21-1|-|-
CASTYGYTF
TGTGCCAGCACTTATGGCTACACCTTC
>TRBJ2-5|TRBV15|-|-
CATSRGQLQETQYF
TGTGCCACCAGCAGAGGACAGCTCCAAGAGACCCAGTACTTC
>TRBJ1-1|TRBV18|TRBD1|-
CASSVTGAYEAFF
TGTGCCAGCTCAGTGACAGGGGCCTATGAAGCTTTCTTT
>TRBJ2-3|TRBV4-2|TRBD1|-
CASGPGGRSTDTQYF
TGTGCCAGCGGTCCAGGGGGCCGTAGCACAGATACGCAGTATTTT
>TRBJ2-7|TRBV7-9|-|-
CASSLTAYEQYF
TGTGCCAGCAGCTTAACTGCCTACGAGCAGTACTTC
>TRBJ1-1|TRBV9|-|-
CASSVDPGGTEAFF
TGTGCCAGCAGCGTAGATCCGGGGGGAACTGAAGCTTTCTTT
>TRBJ2-3|TRBV10-1|TRBD2|-
CASSDGGLAGDEDTQYF
TGCGCCAGCAGTGATGGGGGACTAGCGGGAGATGAAGATACGCAGTATTTT
>TRBJ2-7|TRBV10-3|TRBD2|-
CAISDGLAAEQYF
TGTGCCATCAGTGATGGGCTAGCGGCCGAGCAGTACTTC
>TRBJ2-5|TRBV19|TRBD2|-
CASRPLAGGVETQYF
TGTGCCAGTAGACCTCTAGCGGGAGGTGTGGAGACCCAGTACTTC
>TRBJ2-2|TRBV5-1|TRBD1|-
CASSLAGQGADGELFF
TGCGCCAGCAGCTTGGCAGGACAGGGGGCAGACGGGGAGCTGTTTTTT
>TRBJ2-5|TRBV7-2|-|-
CASSLETFQETQYF
TGTGCCAGCAGCTTAGAGACTTTCCAAGAGACCCAGTACTTC
>TRBJ1-1|TRBV2|-|-
CASLREENTEAFF
TGTGCCAGCCTAAGGGAGGAGAACACTGAAGCTTTCTTT
>TRBJ2-5|TRBV4-1|-|-
CASSQWHQGGETQYF
TGCGCCAGCAGCCAATGGCATCAGGGGGGCGAGACCCAGTACTTC